The following is a TCR beta chain sequence with its context. In the authors' methods: Amplification from reference gene primers served as the basis for estimated nucleated cell counts. Only in-frame clones appear in the TCRdb table, and some are missing; sequencing was by immunoSEQ multiplex PCR. V, J and clone size were drawn from that table, and D and trimming were deduced from the DNA. This table has about 270,000 clones, roughly 88% appearing once. The data derive from a study of blood T cell repertoires in COVID-19. Turning to the study itself: Nucleic acid was either cDNA or gDNA, and it came from T cells, B-cell-depleted T cells, or PBMCs.

Per germline, CDR1 ENHRY and CDR2 SYGVKD. V was pared by 6 bases and J by 9 bases, with 4 bases of the junction left unmatched. The CDR3 contains 14 residues. V and J are TRBV10-3 and TRBJ2-1, with 14 positions matching TRBD2. Specimen: peripheral blood. This TCR derives from a woman aged 80 or older with COVID-19, enrolled during active disease. CDR3 sequence reads: CAIRGLAGAVEQFF. CDR3 sequence (DNA): TGTGCCATCAGGGGACTAGCGGGGGCAGTTGAGCAGTTCTTC.